This TCR beta chain came from a study of graft-versus-host responses after intestinal transplantation. Looking at the study overall: Transplant recipients had multivisceral, liver-intestinal, or isolated intestinal grafts. Study-level results: Allografts of one patient group, those with graft-donor T cell macrochimerism, had high graft-versus-host to host-versus-graft clonal ratios. GvH clones detected in recipient marrow included some appearing first in ileum or blood.

This CDR3 has 16 residues. J was trimmed by 2 bases and V by 2 bases; bases with no gene match: 8. Germline lookup yields CDR1 MGHRA and CDR2 YSYEKL. Profiled with immunoSEQ multiplex PCR; TCRdb holds only in-frame clones, not every one. The sample lists under 15,000 clones, just under 35% occurring once. The authors combined roughly 200,000 CFSE-labeled responder cells with roughly 200,000 irradiated, violet-dye-labeled stimulator cells in plates. After the reaction, proliferating CFSE-low CD3+CD4+ and CD3+CD8+ responders were sorted. The sequence came from a human patient who received an intestinal transplant. The sample was alloreactive CD8+ T cells from a mixed lymphocyte reaction culture, taken before intestinal transplant. Subset indicated: CFSE-low proliferating T cells sorted from roughly six-day pre-transplant mixed lymphocyte reaction (GvH or HvG direction). V usage is TRBV4-1 and J usage is TRBJ2-7; 8 bases match TRBD2. As DNA, the CDR3 is TGCGCCAGCAGCCAAACTTGGGGCGGGAGGACCTACGAGCAGTACTTC. Translated, it gives CASSQTWGGRTYEQYF.